Sequencing of this T cell receptor beta chain was carried out in a study of shared clonotypes between healthy human individuals (dated by TCRdb to the early 2020s). As for the study more broadly: The cohort comprised a couple of women and three men aged 18 to 49 years. For each donor, CD4 naive and CD4 memory were each given three plates, CD8 naive was given two plates, and CD8 memory was given one plate. To estimate repertoire size and how much clonotype sharing occurs between individuals, the study deeply sequenced the blood TCR repertoires of several healthy adults. Different laboratories and diverse techniques were used to prepare libraries and sequence TCR repertoires, to increase sequencing depth and limit assay-specific biases. Each donor's leukapheresis produced roughly between roughly 0.85 and 10 billion PBMCs.

A remark on this clone: Its target antigen remains unknown. No much larger clone exists at a distance of one base, and base qualities are not known.

Here is what the overall study found, with its caveats: Compared with non-shared clonotypes, the clonotypes found in all four sorted-subset donors had higher generation probabilities. When several donors were compared, the shared fraction of clonotypes was 5% to 6.5% for naive CD4, over 3% for naive CD8, more than 2% for memory CD4, and around 0.37% for memory CD8. Even with the large sequencing depth, rarefaction of the sorted-subset datasets indicated that sequencing was incomplete. Because the study included a small number of donors, the genetic and exposure-history diversity represented was limited. Naive subsets generally had larger estimated clonotype richness than memory subsets. Sampling was restricted to blood, and TCR repertoires in tissue are likely to differ from TCR repertoires in blood. Pairwise subsampling led to the expectation that sequencing depth would affect the degree of clonotype sharing among donors.

Donors were healthy HIV-negative adults with no recently reported acute infections or vaccinations. Every donor was a Caucasian adult residing in Nashville, Tennessee, USA. Magnetic negative selection was used to enrich CD4+ T cells, after which naive cells were positively selected on CD45RA and the negative fraction became the memory subset. Blood was collected by leukapheresis, and PBMCs were isolated by Ficoll-Histopaque density gradient centrifugation and then cryopreserved in liquid nitrogen vapor phase. Purity and quantity of every magnetically sorted T cell population were checked by analytical flow cytometry. Genomic DNA was isolated from every sorted fraction and measured by UV absorbance on a Nanodrop 2000c. Using the deep immunoSEQ assay, TCR CDR3 regions were amplified from genomic DNA by multiplex PCR. Extracted genomic DNA from each cell subset was distributed evenly across all wells of several immunoSEQ 96-well plates, and each plate was treated as a replicate. For sorted subsets, each replicate PCR was loaded with 200 ng genomic DNA, equivalent to 30,000 or so T cell genomes. Purified libraries were quantified with a Qubit 3.0 fluorometer, sized on a Bioanalyzer 2100, and re-quantified with the KAPA Library Quantification kit. Every immunoSEQ 96-well plate was sequenced on a separate single-read 150-cycle Illumina NextSeq 550 flow cell. As for the authors' bioinformatics: The immunoSEQ output contained only junctional sequences without quality scores, so filtering could not match that applied to full-length reads. To assign V/J genes and CDR3, sequences were annotated using PyIR, a Python wrapper for IgBLAST v1.9, with IMGT germline references. Reads with weak V/J assignments (E-value above 1e-6), missing CDR3, stop codons, out-of-frame junctions, or ambiguous translated residues were removed. V3J clonotypes were defined as sequences sharing an identical inferred V gene, J gene, and CDR3 amino acid sequence. The percentage overlap between two repertoires was calculated by dividing the number of shared unique clonotypes by the size of the smaller repertoire. Three approaches were used to assess repertoire richness: RTK rarefaction, the Chao1 estimator, and Recon v2.1 estimates of unobserved clonotypes. Generation probabilities were computed with OLGA for all TCRbeta clonotypes obtained by the gDNA method from a handful of donors. The clones in this table, taken by TCRdb from immuneACCESS, are in-frame only. Not every clone is retained; where verified, under half of the shortfall comes from an unresolved V gene, and the cause of the rest is unknown. The V and J calls and the clone size are those of that table, but D and trimming were determined from the DNA. This sample has a few million clones in its table, and under 95% of those were observed once. 0.3% to 0.45% of the sample is held by the ten biggest clonotypes.

The CDR3 starts with the cysteine, ends with the phenylalanine, and has 14 residues. The retained sequence is limited to the CDR3, 42 bases, with the frame set at the first base. V sheds 3 bases and J sheds 2 bases, leaving 10 bases between their ends. The germline V gene supplies CDR1 MNHNS and CDR2 SASEGT. The chain couples TRBV6-1 to TRBJ1-2; a confident D gene designation cannot be given. The clonotype was recovered from a man aged 18 to 29 in good health. Some clones in this sample may be carry-over from other donors' samples. Sequenced: naive CD4+ T cells from PBMCs. The cell subset or site label for this specimen denotes: CD45RA+ positively selected. The nucleotide sequence is given as TGTGCCAGCAGTGACATGACGGCCAACTATGGCTACACCTTC. It is translated as CASSDMTANYGYTF.